This TCR beta chain is from a study of shared clonotypes between healthy human individuals (dated by TCRdb to between 2020 and 2021). Regarding the research as a whole: A few men and two women, aged 18 to 49 years, made up the cohort. For each donor, CD4 naive and CD4 memory were each given three plates, CD8 naive was given two plates, and CD8 memory was given one plate. The study deeply sequenced blood TCR repertoires of about 5 healthy adults to estimate repertoire size and the extent of clonotype sharing between individuals. Different laboratories and diverse techniques were used to prepare libraries and sequence TCR repertoires, to increase sequencing depth and limit assay-specific biases. Per donor, leukapheresis produced somewhere between about 0.94 and 10 billion PBMCs.

Donors were healthy HIV-negative adults with no recently reported acute infections or vaccinations. Every donor was a Caucasian adult residing in Nashville, Tennessee, USA. Magnetic negative selection was used to enrich CD4+ T cells, after which naive cells were positively selected on CD45RA and the negative fraction became the memory subset. After blood collection by leukapheresis, PBMCs were isolated using Ficoll-Histopaque density gradient centrifugation and then cryopreserved in the vapor phase of liquid nitrogen. Purity and quantity of every magnetically sorted T cell population were checked by analytical flow cytometry. Genomic DNA was isolated from each sorted fraction and quantified by UV absorbance on a Nanodrop 2000c. CDR1 is given as MDHEN and CDR2 as SYDVKM, both from the germline V gene. Trimming takes 6 bases off V and 4 bases off J; junction bases not matched to a gene: 11. The CDR3 goes from the cysteine to the phenylalanine over 15 residues. Of the read, only the CDR3 DNA is kept; its 45 bases are in frame from base 1.

The research as a whole found: Estimated clonotype richness was generally larger for naive than for memory subsets. Rarefaction of sorted-subset datasets indicated incomplete sequencing despite the large sequencing depth. Higher generation probabilities were observed for clonotypes shared by all four sorted-subset donors than for non-shared clonotypes. Sampling was limited to blood, and TCR repertoires in tissue likely differ from TCR repertoires in blood. Pairwise subsampling led to the expectation that sequencing depth would affect the degree of clonotype sharing among donors. Across a handful of donors, around 5% of naive CD4, more than 3% of naive CD8, approximately 2.5% of memory CD4, and 0.3% to 0.45% of memory CD8 clonotypes were shared. The genetic and exposure-history diversity represented was limited by the small number of donors.

This clone has a handful of counts. This clone's antigen is unknown. Qualities for individual bases were not recorded, and no much larger clone is one base off. TCR CDR3 regions were amplified from genomic DNA by multiplex PCR using the deep immunoSEQ assay. Extracted genomic DNA from each cell subset was spread evenly across all wells of several immunoSEQ 96-well plates, with each plate serving as a replicate. For sorted subsets, roughly 200 ng genomic DNA, equal to 25,000 to 35,000 T cell genomes, was loaded into each replicate PCR. The purified libraries were quantified using a Qubit 3.0 fluorometer, sized with a Bioanalyzer 2100, and then quantified again using the KAPA Library Quantification kit. Each immunoSEQ 96-well plate was sequenced on its own single-read 150-cycle Illumina NextSeq 550 flow cell. The study's processing was this. Because the immunoSEQ output included only junctional sequences and no quality scores, the filtering could not be the same as the filtering used for full-length reads. To assign V/J genes and CDR3, sequences were annotated against IMGT germline references using PyIR, a Python wrapper for IgBLAST v1.9. Any read was removed if the V/J assignment was weak (E-value above 1e-6), the CDR3 was missing, or the read contained stop codons, out-of-frame junctions, or ambiguous translated residues. V3J clonotypes were defined as sequences sharing the same inferred V gene, J gene, and CDR3 amino acid sequence. To compute the percentage overlap between repertoires, the number of shared unique clonotypes was divided by the size of the smaller repertoire. Richness of each repertoire was evaluated using RTK rarefaction, the Chao1 estimator, and Recon v2.1 estimates of unobserved clonotypes. For all TCRbeta clonotypes obtained by the gDNA method from a few donors, generation probabilities were computed with OLGA. TCRdb re-hosts the immuneACCESS table, in-frame sequences only. Its copies lack some clones; in the studies checked, an unresolved V gene accounts for under half of them, and the cause for the rest is not known. The D gene and trimming were derived from the DNA, and the V and J assignments and clone size from that table. The sample includes over a million clones, with just under 99% observed a single time. Around 0.33% of the sample belongs to the ten largest clones.

Material: naive CD4+ T cells sorted from blood. The cell subset or site label, read with the paper, signifies: CD45RA+ positively selected. The receptor was isolated from a young man in good health. The chain joins TRBV28 to TRBJ2-5, and TRBD1 aligns with 7 junction nucleotides. CDR3 loop: CASRHDDRAGETQYF. The DNA reads as follows: TGTGCCAGCAGACATGACGACAGGGCAGGAGAGACCCAGTACTTC. The full variable domain, completed from the reference TRBV28 and TRBJ2-5 proteins outside the CDR3, reads DVKVTQSSRYLVKRTGEKVFLECVQDMDHENMFWYRQDPGLGLRLIYFSYDVKMKEKGDIPEGYSVSREKKERFSLILESASTNQTSMYLCASRHDDRAGETQYFGPGTRLLVL.